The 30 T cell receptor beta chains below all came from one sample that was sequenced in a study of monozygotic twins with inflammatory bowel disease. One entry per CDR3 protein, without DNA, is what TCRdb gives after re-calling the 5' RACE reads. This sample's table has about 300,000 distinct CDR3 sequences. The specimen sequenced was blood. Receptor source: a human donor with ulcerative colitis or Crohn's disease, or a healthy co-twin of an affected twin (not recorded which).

CDR3 sequence: CASSLSRVQPQHF. V gene TRBV27 combines with J gene TRBJ1-5; the D call of TRBD1 rests on TCRdb alone, since no DNA is present to check it. Germline V gene sequence: CDR1 MNHEY, CDR2 SMNVEV (reference sequence). This CDR3 region has 13 residues.

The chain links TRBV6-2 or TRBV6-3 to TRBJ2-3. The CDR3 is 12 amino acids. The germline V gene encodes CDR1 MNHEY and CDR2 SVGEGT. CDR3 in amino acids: CASSYGTDTQYF.

The CDR3 protein is CASSQGHGLGSEKLFF. This chain links TRBV4-3 with TRBJ1-4. The CDR3 consists of 16 residues. The germline gives CDR1 LGHNA, CDR2 YSLEER.

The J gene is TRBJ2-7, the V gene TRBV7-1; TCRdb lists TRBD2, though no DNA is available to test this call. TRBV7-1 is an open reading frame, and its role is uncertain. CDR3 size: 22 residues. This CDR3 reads CASSLRLPRYVGGGPSSYEQYF.

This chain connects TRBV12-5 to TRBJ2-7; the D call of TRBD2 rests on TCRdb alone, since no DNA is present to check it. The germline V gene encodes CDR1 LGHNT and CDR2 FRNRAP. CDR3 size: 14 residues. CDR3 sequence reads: CASAPGLASSEQYF.

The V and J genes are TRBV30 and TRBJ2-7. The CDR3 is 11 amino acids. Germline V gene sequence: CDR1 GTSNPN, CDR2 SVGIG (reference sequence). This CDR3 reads CACTRDIEQYF. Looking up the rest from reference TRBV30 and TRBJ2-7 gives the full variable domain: SQTIHQWPATLVQPVGSPLSLECTVEGTSNPNLYWYRQAAGRGLQLLFYSVGIGQISSEVPQNLSASRPQDRQFILSSKKLLLSDSGFYLCACTRDIEQYFGPGTRLTVT.

This chain's CDR3 is CASSPRMGLAGSYEQYF. V is TRBV5-4 and J is TRBJ2-7; there is no DNA to check the TCRdb D call of TRBD2. From germline, CDR1 is SGHNT and CDR2 YYREEE (reference sequence). The CDR3 spans 17 residues. The variable domain in full, with the rest retrieved from reference TRBV5-4 and TRBJ2-7, is ETGVTQSPTHLIKTRGQQVTLRCSSQSGHNTVSWYQQALGQGPQFIFQYYREEENGRGNFPPRFSGLQFPNYSSELNVNALELDDSALYLCASSPRMGLAGSYEQYFGPGTRLTVT.

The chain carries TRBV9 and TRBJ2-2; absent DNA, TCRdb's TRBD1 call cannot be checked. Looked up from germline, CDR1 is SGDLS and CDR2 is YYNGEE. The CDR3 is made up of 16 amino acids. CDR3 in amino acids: CASSRGGAGGTGELFF.

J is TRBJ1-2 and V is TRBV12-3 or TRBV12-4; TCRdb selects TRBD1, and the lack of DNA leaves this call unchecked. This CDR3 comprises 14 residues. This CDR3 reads CASSLSPGIYGYTF.

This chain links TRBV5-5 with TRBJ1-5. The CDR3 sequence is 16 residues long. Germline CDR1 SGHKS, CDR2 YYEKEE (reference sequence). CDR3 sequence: CASSLDPNINNQPQHF. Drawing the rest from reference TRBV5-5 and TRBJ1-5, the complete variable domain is DAGVTQSPTHLIKTRGQQVTLRCSPISGHKSVSWYQQVLGQGPQFIFQYYEKEERGRGNFPDRFSARQFPNYSSELNVNALLLGDSALYLCASSLDPNINNQPQHFGDGTRLSIL.

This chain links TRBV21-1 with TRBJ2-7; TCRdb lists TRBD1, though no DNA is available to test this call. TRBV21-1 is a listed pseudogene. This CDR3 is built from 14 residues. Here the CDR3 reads CASHPWDRAHEQYF.

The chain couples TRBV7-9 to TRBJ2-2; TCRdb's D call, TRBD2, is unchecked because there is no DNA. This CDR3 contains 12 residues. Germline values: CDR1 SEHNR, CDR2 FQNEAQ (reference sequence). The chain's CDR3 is CASILPTGELFF.

Here the CDR3 reads CSARAGTENQPQHF. The chain couples TRBV20-1 to TRBJ1-5; TCRdb designates TRBD1, a call that cannot be tested without DNA. The CDR3 totals 14 residues. Germline lookup yields CDR1 DFQATT and CDR2 SNEGSKA (reference sequence).

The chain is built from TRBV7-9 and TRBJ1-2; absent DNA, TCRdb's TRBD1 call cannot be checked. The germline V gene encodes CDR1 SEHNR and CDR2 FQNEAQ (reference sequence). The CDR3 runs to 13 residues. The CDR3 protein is CASSLGQGRGYTF.

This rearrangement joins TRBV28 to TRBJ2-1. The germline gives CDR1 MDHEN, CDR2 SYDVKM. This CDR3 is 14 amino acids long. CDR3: CASSPAWGSNEQFF.

The CDR3 loop is CASSRHRVLGEKLFF. The chain uses TRBV28 and TRBJ1-4; TCRdb's D call, TRBD1, is unchecked because there is no DNA. This CDR3 region has 15 residues. CDR1 is MDHEN, CDR2 SYDVKM, per germline.

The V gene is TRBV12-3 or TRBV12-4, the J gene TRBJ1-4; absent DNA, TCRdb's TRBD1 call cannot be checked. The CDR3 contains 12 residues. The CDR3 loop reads CASLGAHEKLFF.

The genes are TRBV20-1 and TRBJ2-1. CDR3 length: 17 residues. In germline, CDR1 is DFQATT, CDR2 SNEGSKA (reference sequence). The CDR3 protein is CSFNLLDRADSYNEQFF.

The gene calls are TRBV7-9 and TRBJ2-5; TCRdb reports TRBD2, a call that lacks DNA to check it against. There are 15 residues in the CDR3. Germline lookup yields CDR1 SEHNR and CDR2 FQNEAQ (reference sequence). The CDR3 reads CASSLLSGGLETQYF.

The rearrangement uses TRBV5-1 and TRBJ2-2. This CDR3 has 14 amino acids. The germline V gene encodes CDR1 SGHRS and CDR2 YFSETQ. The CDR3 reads CASSLEWVTGELFF.

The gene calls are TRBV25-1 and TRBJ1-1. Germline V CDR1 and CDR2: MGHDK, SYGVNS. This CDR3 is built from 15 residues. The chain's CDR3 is CASSEYGLEDTEAFF.

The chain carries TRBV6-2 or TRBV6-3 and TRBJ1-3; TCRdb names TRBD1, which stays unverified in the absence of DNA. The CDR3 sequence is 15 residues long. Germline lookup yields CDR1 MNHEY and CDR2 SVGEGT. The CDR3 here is CASSYGGGPGNTIYF.

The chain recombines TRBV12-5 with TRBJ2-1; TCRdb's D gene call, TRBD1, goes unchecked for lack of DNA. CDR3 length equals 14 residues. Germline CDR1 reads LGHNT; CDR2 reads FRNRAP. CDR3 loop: CASGPGQGDFEQFF.

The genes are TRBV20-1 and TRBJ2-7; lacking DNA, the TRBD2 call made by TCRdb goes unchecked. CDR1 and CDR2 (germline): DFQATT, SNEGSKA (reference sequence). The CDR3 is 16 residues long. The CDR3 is CSARAARPSGSYEQYF.

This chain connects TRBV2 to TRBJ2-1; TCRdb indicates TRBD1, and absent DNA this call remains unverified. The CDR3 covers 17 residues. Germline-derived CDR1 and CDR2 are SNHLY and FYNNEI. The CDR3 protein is CASIGWGGGVSGDEQFF.

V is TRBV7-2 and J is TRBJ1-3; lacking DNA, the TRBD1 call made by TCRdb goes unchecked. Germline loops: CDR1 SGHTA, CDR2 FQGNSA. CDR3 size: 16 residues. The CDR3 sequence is CASSPGQGRAGNTIYF. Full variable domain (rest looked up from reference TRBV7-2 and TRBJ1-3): GAGVSQSPSNKVTEKGKDVELRCDPISGHTALYWYRQSLGQGLEFLIYFQGNSAPDKSGLPSDRFSAERTGGSVSTLTIQRTQQEDSAVYLCASSPGQGRAGNTIYFGEGSWLTVV.

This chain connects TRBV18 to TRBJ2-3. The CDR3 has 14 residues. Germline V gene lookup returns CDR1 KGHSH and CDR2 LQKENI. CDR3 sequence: CASSPGHGTDTQYF.

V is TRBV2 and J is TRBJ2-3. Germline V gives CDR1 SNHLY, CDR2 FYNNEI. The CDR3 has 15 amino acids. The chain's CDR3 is CASSEAGSSTDTQYF.

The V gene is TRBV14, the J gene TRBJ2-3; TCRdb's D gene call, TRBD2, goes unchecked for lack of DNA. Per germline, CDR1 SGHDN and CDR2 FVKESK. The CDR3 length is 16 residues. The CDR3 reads CASSQGGMARTDTQYF.

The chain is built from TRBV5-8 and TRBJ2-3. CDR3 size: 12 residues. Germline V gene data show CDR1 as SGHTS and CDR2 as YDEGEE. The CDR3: CASSLWSDTQYF.